The 10 T cell receptor beta chains in this list originate from one sample, sequenced in a study of memory CD4+ T cells and cytomegalovirus serostatus. Single viable CD3+CD4+CD8-CD45RO+ cells were sorted as the memory CD4+ T cells. The repertoire was sequenced with immunoSEQ multiplex PCR; TCRdb's copy has only in-frame clones and lacks some. This table has about 40,000 clones, around 79% appearing once. Source material: memory CD4+ T cells from blood. The receptors here all came from an adult in good health and CMV-seronegative.

The chain employs TRBV19 and TRBJ1-5, with TRBD1 identical over 8 bases. CDR1 and CDR2 (germline): LNHDA, SQIVND (reference sequence). The CDR3 extends over 15 amino acids. Unmatched junction bases numbered 11, after V lost 7 bases and J lost 6 bases. The CDR3 DNA follows: TGTGCCAGTAAGGACCCTCAGGGGGCGGGTCAGCCCCAGCATTTT. Translated: CASKDPQGAGQPQHF.

This chain uses TRBV20-1 with TRBJ2-7; D gene uncertain. This CDR3 has 11 amino acids. Trimming cost V 3 bases and J 4 bases, with 7 bases left between them. Germline loops: CDR1 DFQATT, CDR2 SNEGSKA (reference sequence). The CDR3 spells CSARNPYEQYF. The CDR3 DNA follows: TGCAGTGCTAGGAATCCTTACGAGCAGTACTTC.

V and J are TRBV5-5 and TRBJ2-7; maybe TRBD1 (5 bases). The CDR3 runs 16 residues. Germline V gene sequence: CDR1 SGHKS, CDR2 YYEKEE (reference sequence). The V end lost 5 bases, the J end lost 0 bases, and 18 bases lay between the germline ends. The DNA of the CDR3 is TGTGCCAGCAGTCTCGCGACAGCGAACCCCTCCTACGAGCAGTACTTC. Protein: CASSLATANPSYEQYF.

The V and J genes are TRBV2 and TRBJ2-2, with D possibly being TRBD1 or TRBD2 (5 bases each). V gave up 6 bases and J gave up 4 bases, with 15 bases separating them. The germline V gene has CDR1 SNHLY and CDR2 FYNNEI. This CDR3 has 15 residues. The CDR3 bases are TGTGCCAGCAGGGGGGAGACAGCGTCCACCGGGGAGCTGTTTTTT. Its translation is CASRGETASTGELFF.

This clone was detected only a few times. This chain joins TRBV30 and TRBJ1-1; D unclear. Per germline, CDR1 GTSNPN and CDR2 SVGIG (reference sequence). Between the trimmed V and J ends, which lost 3 bases and 1 base, there was a span of 12 bases. This CDR3 is built from 14 residues. CDR3 region: CAWSRLIRNTEAFF. Here the CDR3 DNA reads TGTGCCTGGAGCAGACTTATCAGGAACACTGAAGCTTTCTTT.

The rearrangement uses TRBV18 and TRBJ2-7; 11 bases are shared with TRBD2. V lost 3 bases and J lost 2; bases outside the gene matches: 6. This CDR3 is built from 16 residues. Germline CDR1 reads KGHSH; CDR2 reads LQKENI. CDR3 sequence reads: CASSPPGTSGTYEQYF. The CDR3 coding sequence is TGTGCCAGCTCACCTCCCGGGACTAGCGGAACCTACGAGCAGTACTTC.

The genes are TRBV6-5 and TRBJ1-4, with D unclear. The germline gives CDR1 MNHEY, CDR2 SVGAGI. The CDR3 has 15 amino acids. Deletions cut 4 bases from V and 3 bases from J, with 12 bases between. The chain's CDR3 is CASSSFMRANEKLFF. The CDR3 DNA is TGTGCCAGCAGTTCCTTTATGAGAGCTAATGAAAAACTGTTTTTT.

The chain is built from TRBV19 and TRBJ1-1; 8 bases map to TRBD1. Trimming cost V 3 bases and J 7 bases; bases outside gene matches: 7. The CDR3 has 14 residues. Germline V lookup: CDR1 LNHDA, CDR2 SQIVND (reference sequence). CDR3 in DNA: TGTGCCAGTAGTATGGACAGGGAGTACGGTGAAGCTTTCTTT. It is translated as CASSMDREYGEAFF.

CDR3 bases: TGTGCCAGCAGCTTCGACCTATCACAAGAGACCCAGTACTTC. Protein sequence: CASSFDLSQETQYF. V usage is TRBV5-6 and J usage is TRBJ2-5; D unclear. Trimming removed 2 bases from V and 2 bases from J, with 10 bases in between. Germline V lookup: CDR1 SGHDT, CDR2 YYEEEE. The CDR3 has 14 residues.

This CDR3 reads CASSFLHGTDTQYF. The CDR3 nucleotides are TGTGCCAGCAGCTTCCTGCACGGCACAGATACGCAGTATTTT. The chain recombines TRBV5-4 with TRBJ2-3; D uncertain. This CDR3 comprises 14 residues. The ends were cut back, 2 bases at V and 1 base at J, with 8 bases in the middle. Looked up from germline, CDR1 is SGHNT and CDR2 is YYREEE (reference sequence).